This T cell receptor (beta chain) originates from a study of cytomegalovirus exposure and HLA in healthy donors. Study-level background: When just under 400 donors were genotyped, about 81% of them were found to fall in the Caucasian-associated ancestry cluster. Findings and caveats of the study: Cytomegalovirus-associated TCR beta chains were listed, numbering 164.

A note on this clone: Antigen unknown.

The study ran its PCR with 60 Vbeta and 13 Jbeta primers. The protocol was immunoSEQ multiplex PCR, while the TCRdb copy is restricted to in-frame clones and leaves out a portion. The sample carries approximately 240,000 clones, about 80% recorded once. The sample consisted of PBMCs. The receptor's source is a woman in her forties in good health and CMV-seronegative.

The CDR3 sequence: CASGMTGEATEAFF. CDR3 DNA sequence: TGTGCCAGCGGGATGACAGGGGAGGCGACTGAAGCTTTCTTT. The chain has TRBV27 and TRBJ1-1, with 8 nucleotides matching TRBD1. From germline, CDR1 is MNHEY and CDR2 SMNVEV (reference sequence). V dropped 8 bases and J dropped 5; count of bases not matched to a gene: 10. CDR3 size: 14 residues.